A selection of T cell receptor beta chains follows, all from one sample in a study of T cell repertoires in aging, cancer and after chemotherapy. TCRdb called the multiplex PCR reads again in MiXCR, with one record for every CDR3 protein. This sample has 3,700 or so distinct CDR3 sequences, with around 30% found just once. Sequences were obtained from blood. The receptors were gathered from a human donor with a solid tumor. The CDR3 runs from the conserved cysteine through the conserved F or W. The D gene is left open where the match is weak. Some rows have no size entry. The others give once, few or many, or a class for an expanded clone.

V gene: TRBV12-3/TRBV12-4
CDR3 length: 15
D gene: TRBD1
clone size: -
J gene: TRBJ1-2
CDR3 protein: CASSLAPGQWMGYTF
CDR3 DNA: TGTGCCAGCAGTTTAGCCCCGGGACAGTGGATGGGCTACACCTTC

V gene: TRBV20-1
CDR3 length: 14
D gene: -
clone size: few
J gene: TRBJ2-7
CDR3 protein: CSARLGGSSYEQYF
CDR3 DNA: TGCAGTGCTAGACTTGGGGGCAGCTCCTACGAGCAGTACTTC

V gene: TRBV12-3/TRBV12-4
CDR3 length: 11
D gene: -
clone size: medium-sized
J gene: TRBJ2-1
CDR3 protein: CASSPLNEQFF
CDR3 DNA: TGTGCCAGCAGCCCCCTGAATGAGCAGTTCTTC

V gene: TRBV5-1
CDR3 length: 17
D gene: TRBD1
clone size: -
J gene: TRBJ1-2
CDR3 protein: CASSLGLGTGVNYGYTF
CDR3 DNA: TGCGCCAGCAGCTTGGGCCTTGGGACAGGGGTCAACTATGGCTACACCTTC

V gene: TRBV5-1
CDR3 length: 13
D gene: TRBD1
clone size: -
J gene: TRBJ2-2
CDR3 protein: CASSLDRVGELFF
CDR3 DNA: TGCGCCAGCAGCCTCGACAGGGTCGGGGAGCTGTTTTTT

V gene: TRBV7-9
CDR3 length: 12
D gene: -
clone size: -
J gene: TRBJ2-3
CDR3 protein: CASSDQIDTQYF
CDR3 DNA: TGTGCCAGCAGCGACCAGATAGATACGCAGTATTTT

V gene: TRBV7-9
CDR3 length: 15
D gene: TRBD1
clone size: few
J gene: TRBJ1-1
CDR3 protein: CASSFQQGATRRAFF
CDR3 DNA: TGTGCCAGCAGCTTCCAACAGGGGGCGACGAGAAGGGCTTTCTTT

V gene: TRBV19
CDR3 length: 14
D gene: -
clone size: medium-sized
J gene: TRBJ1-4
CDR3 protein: CASKVGGAGEKLFF
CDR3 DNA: TGTGCCAGTAAGGTCGGGGGCGCGGGAGAAAAACTGTTTTTT

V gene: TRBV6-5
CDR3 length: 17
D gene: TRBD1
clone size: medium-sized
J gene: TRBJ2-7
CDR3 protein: CASSPRPPGQGRVEQYF
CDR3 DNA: TGTGCCAGCAGTCCTAGACCGCCGGGACAGGGACGCGTCGAGCAGTACTTC

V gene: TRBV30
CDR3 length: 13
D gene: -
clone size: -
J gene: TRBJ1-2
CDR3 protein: CARGVGSLYGYTF
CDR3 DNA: TGTGCCCGGGGTGTTGGGTCCCTCTATGGCTACACCTTC

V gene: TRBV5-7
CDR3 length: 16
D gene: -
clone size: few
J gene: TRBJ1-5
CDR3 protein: CASSWGGPIRGQPQHF
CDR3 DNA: TGTGCCAGCAGTTGGGGGGGGCCGATCAGGGGTCAGCCCCAGCATTTT

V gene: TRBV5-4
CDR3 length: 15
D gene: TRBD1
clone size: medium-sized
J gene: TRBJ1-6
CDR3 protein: CASSTWTGFNSPLHF
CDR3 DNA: TGTGCCAGCAGCACCTGGACAGGGTTCAATTCACCCCTCCACTTT

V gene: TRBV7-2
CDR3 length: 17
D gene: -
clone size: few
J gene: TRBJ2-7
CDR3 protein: CASSARGAGRLTYEQYF
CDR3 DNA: TGTGCCAGCAGCGCCCGAGGGGCGGGCAGGTTAACCTACGAGCAGTACTTC

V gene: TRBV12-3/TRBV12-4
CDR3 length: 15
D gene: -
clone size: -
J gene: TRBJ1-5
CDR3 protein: CANRLGGPSAQPQHF
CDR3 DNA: TGTGCCAACAGGCTCGGGGGGCCCAGTGCTCAGCCCCAGCATTTT

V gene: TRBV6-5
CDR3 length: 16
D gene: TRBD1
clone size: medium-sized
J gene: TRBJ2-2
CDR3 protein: CASSYSGRGRPGELFF
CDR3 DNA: TGTGCCAGCAGTTACTCTGGCAGGGGGCGCCCCGGGGAGCTGTTTTTT

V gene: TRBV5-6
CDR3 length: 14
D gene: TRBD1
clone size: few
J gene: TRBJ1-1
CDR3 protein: CASSLKGAYTEAFF
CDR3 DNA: TGTGCCAGCAGCTTGAAGGGGGCGTACACTGAAGCTTTCTTT

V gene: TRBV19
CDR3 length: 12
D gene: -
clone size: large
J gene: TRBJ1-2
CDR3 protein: CASSIRSYGYTF
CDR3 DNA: TGTGCCAGTAGTATCAGGTCCTATGGCTACACCTTC

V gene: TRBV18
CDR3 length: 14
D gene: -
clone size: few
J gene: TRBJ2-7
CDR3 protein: CASSLGGVSYEQYF
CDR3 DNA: TGTGCCAGCTCACTGGGTGGGGTTTCCTACGAGCAGTACTTC

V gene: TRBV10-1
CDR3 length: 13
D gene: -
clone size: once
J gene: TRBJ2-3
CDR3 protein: CASCPRGGDTQYF
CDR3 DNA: TGTGCCAGCTGTCCCAGGGGCGGAGATACGCAGTATTTT

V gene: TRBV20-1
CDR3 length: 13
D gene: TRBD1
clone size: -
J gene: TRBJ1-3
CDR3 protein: CSAMDRSGNTIYF
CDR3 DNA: TGCAGTGCTATGGACAGGTCTGGAAACACCATATATTTT

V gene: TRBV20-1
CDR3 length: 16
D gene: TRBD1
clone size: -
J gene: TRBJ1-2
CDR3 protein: CSAKGALTDFNYGYTF
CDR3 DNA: TGCAGTGCAAAGGGGGCCTTGACCGATTTTAACTATGGCTACACCTTC

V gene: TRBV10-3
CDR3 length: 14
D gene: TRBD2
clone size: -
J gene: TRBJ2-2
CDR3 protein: CACSAGGRDGELFF
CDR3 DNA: TGTGCCTGCTCGGCGGGGGGCCGGGACGGGGAGCTGTTTTTT